This TCR beta chain was sequenced in a study of cytomegalovirus exposure and HLA in healthy donors. At the level of the study: Earlier sequencing of some 190 million T cells yielded around 100 million unique TCR beta sequences. Out of 300 to 500 genotyped donors, roughly 80% belonged to the Caucasian-associated ancestry cluster.

Germline values: CDR1 SNHLY, CDR2 FYNNEI. V lost 7 bases, J lost 1 base, and 13 bases lay in between. The CDR3 consists of 14 residues. Findings and caveats of the study: Segments of the TCR beta V type were, in most cases, productive about 90% or about 30% of the time in an earlier analysis.

This PCR relied on a set of 60 Vbeta primers and 13 Jbeta primers. Repertoires were generated with immunoSEQ multiplex PCR, while TCRdb's copy carries only in-frame clones and drops some. Found here are 150,000 to 200,000 clones, 62% of them singletons; the top ten hold just under 3%. Healthy bone marrow donors supplied every sample. To note about this clone: Its antigen is still unknown.

The J gene is TRBJ1-1, the V gene TRBV2; D gene uncertain. The receptor's source is a man aged 40-50 years in good health and CMV-seronegative. Input material: PBMCs. Here the CDR3 reads CASKSEVGNTEAFF. The CDR3 DNA reads as TGTGCCAGCAAATCCGAGGTAGGGAACACTGAAGCTTTCTTT.